The present entry profiles one T cell receptor (beta chain) with its context. Its antigen is still unknown. These data come from a study of post-analysis software for immune sequencing data. Across the study: Patients with relapsing-remitting, secondary progressive and progressive-relapsing multiple sclerosis courses were all represented. Study-level points and caveats: Multiple sclerosis patients had significantly lower normalized Chao1 diversity than controls. In patients, about five TRBV segments were more frequent than in controls, with TRBV5-6, TRBV5-1 and TRBV20-1 among them.

CDR1 is SGHKS and CDR2 is YYEKEE in the germline V gene (reference sequence). The CDR3 contains 15 residues. Deletions cut 2 bases from V and 0 bases from J, with 11 bases between. Prepared libraries of TCR beta cDNA carried unique molecular identifiers. T cells numbering about 0.85 to 11 million gave rise to roughly 0.5 million cDNA molecules. TCRdb processed the PCR reads anew with MiXCR; each CDR3 protein has one entry. The sample includes 750,000 to 900,000 distinct CDR3 sequences, about 43% seen only once; the top ten take roughly 4.9%. Sequencing used blood. This TCR was sampled from a girl under 18 with multiple sclerosis. This rearrangement joins TRBV5-5 to TRBJ1-1; D is undetermined. The chain's CDR3 is CASSLGMVMNTEAFF. CDR3 sequence (DNA): TGTGCCAGCAGCTTAGGGATGGTAATGAACACTGAAGCTTTCTTT.